The subject of this entry is one T cell receptor (beta chain). Which antigen it targets is not known. No much larger clone exists at a distance of one base, and base qualities are not known. This specimen comes from a study of T cell changes during pregnancy in multiple sclerosis (dated by TCRdb to between 2018 and 2021). About the investigation overall: Changes in the T cell repertoire over the course of pregnancy were examined in this study in women with multiple sclerosis.

Receptor libraries were prepared by the immunoSEQ multiplex PCR assay. The immuneACCESS repertoire file appears here via TCRdb, limited to in-frame rearrangements. These files lack a portion of the clones; in checked studies, under half of the deficit traces to unresolved V genes, and the cause of the others is not known. In all, the sample holds just under 45,000 clones, and 95% to 97% of those were seen once. The top ten clonotypes cover 0.89% of the sample. Germline trimming: 2 bases from V, 6 bases from J; junction bases outside gene matches: 10. The germline V gene provides CDR1 SGHRS and CDR2 YFSETQ. Reading from cysteine to phenylalanine, the CDR3 counts 16 amino acids. Solely the CDR3 DNA is kept, with 48 bases framed from the first base.

Recombination linked TRBV5-1 to TRBJ2-7, and 11 junctional nucleotides match TRBD1. The source of this sequence is a female donor with multiple sclerosis, enrolled in a pregnancy study. The input for sequencing was peripheral blood, taken in the second trimester of pregnancy. The CDR3 protein: CASSFNPGQGAAEQYF. The nucleotide sequence is given as TGCGCCAGCAGCTTTAACCCTGGACAGGGGGCGGCCGAGCAGTACTTC. Where the CDR3 stops, the reference TRBV5-1 and TRBJ2-7 genes take over; the full variable domain is KAGVTQTPRYLIKTRGQQVTLSCSPISGHRSVSWYQQTPGQGLQFLFEYFSETQRNKGNFPGRFSGRQFSNSRSEMNVSTLELGDSALYLCASSFNPGQGAAEQYFGPGTRLTVT.